These 12 T cell receptor beta chains originate from one sample sequenced in a study of T cell responses to AZD1222 COVID-19 vaccine (dated by TCRdb to the early 2020s). Library prep was done by the immunoSEQ multiplex PCR assay. TCRdb carries this immuneACCESS record with in-frame sequences only. Its versions omit some clonotypes, under half of them owing to an unresolved V gene in the studies checked, with the rest unexplained. The sample table lists more than 70,000 clones, roughly 85% of them with a count of one. More than 1.3% of the sample belongs to the ten largest clones. Per the publication, the time point label means: baseline before first vaccination. The starting material was peripheral blood, obtained on day 0 of AZD1222 vaccination. These receptors were obtained from an adult in good health.

This chain connects TRBV10-3 to TRBJ1-2, with no clear D. Germline-derived CDR1 and CDR2 are ENHRY and SYGVKD. There are 14 residues in the CDR3. The V and J ends lost 9 bases and 4 bases respectively, with 18 bases between them. This CDR3 is CAIPRGQDGYGYTF. The CDR3 DNA is TGTGCCATACCCCGTGGGCAGGATGGCTATGGCTACACCTTC.

The V call is TRBV7-9, the J call TRBJ1-2, with 7 nucleotides matching TRBD1. The V and J ends lost 5 bases and 8 bases, in that order; junction bases with no gene match: 8. The CDR3 covers 13 residues. Germline V gene lookup returns CDR1 SEHNR and CDR2 FQNEAQ (reference sequence). The CDR3 DNA sequence: TGTGCCAGCAGCCGCGGACAGGAAGGCGGCTACACCTTC. It is translated as CASSRGQEGGYTF.

This clone was found once. This CDR3 reads CASSEFTATNEKLFF. The CDR3 coding sequence is TGTGCCAGCAGTGAATTCACAGCAACTAATGAAAAACTGTTTTTT. The chain joins TRBV25-1 to TRBJ1-4, with D hard to call. CDR1 MGHDK and CDR2 SYGVNS come from the germline V gene. The CDR3 consists of 15 residues. The V end was cut by 1 base, the J end by 0 bases, with 6 bases between.

The rearrangement links TRBV6-5 to TRBJ1-5; no definite D call. There are 15 residues in the CDR3. From germline, CDR1 is MNHEY and CDR2 SVGAGI. V lost 6 bases and J lost 0, with 12 bases in between. CDR3 DNA sequence: TGTGCCAGCAGCTCCACCAGGAGTAGCAATCAGCCCCAGCATTTT. This gives the protein CASSSTRSSNQPQHF.

J is TRBJ2-2 and V is TRBV7-8; 8 bases agree with TRBD1. Trimming removed 3 bases from V and 4 bases from J; junction bases left unmatched: 4. Germline CDR1 reads SGHVS; CDR2 reads FQNEAQ. The CDR3 contains 15 residues. The CDR3 sequence is CASSFLQGVTGELFF. CDR3 nucleotide sequence: TGTGCCAGCAGCTTTTTACAGGGGGTCACCGGGGAGCTGTTTTTT.

The chain is built from TRBV13 and TRBJ2-3; 8 positions agree with TRBD2. The CDR3 runs 17 residues. The V segment lost 2 bases and the J segment 0 bases; nucleotides outside the gene matches: 7. Looked up from germline, CDR1 is PRHDT and CDR2 is FYEKMQ (reference sequence). The CDR3 nucleotides read TGTGCCAGCAGCTTACGGTTTGCTAGCGGGAGCACAGATACGCAGTATTTT. This translates into CASSLRFASGSTDTQYF.

The chain is built from TRBV18 and TRBJ2-7; 12 bases align to TRBD1. This CDR3 spans 14 amino acids. CDR1 is KGHSH, CDR2 LQKENI, per germline. V dropped 6 bases and J dropped 7; count of bases not matched to a gene: 7. The CDR3 DNA is TGTGCCAGCTCCCAGGGACAGGGGGCGGAGGAGCAGTACTTC. Protein: CASSQGQGAEEQYF.

The J gene is TRBJ1-1, the V gene TRBV18; D gene unclear. The germline CDR1 and CDR2 sequences are KGHSH and LQKENI. The V end was cut by 4 bases, the J end by 2 bases, with 11 bases between. There are 14 residues in the CDR3. The CDR3 DNA reads as TGTGCCAGCTCACAAAGGGCCGATAACACTGAAGCTTTCTTT. Amino acids: CASSQRADNTEAFF.

This chain uses TRBV24-1 with TRBJ2-3, with D possibly matching TRBD2 (6 bases). The germline V gene has CDR1 KGHDR and CDR2 SFDVKD. The ends were cut back, 4 bases at V and 0 bases at J, with 10 bases in the middle. CDR3 size: 15 residues. The CDR3 reads CATSEPGTSTDTQYF. The CDR3 DNA is TGTGCCACCAGTGAGCCCGGGACTAGCACAGATACGCAGTATTTT.

The chain links TRBV6-5 to TRBJ1-4; the D gene is possibly TRBD1 (5 bases). Germline V gene data show CDR1 as MNHEY and CDR2 as SVGAGI. The CDR3 length is 15 residues. Trimming took off 2 bases at V and 7 bases at J, with 14 bases between the two ends. This CDR3 is CASSYGTESFEKLFF. As DNA, the CDR3 is TGTGCCAGCAGTTACGGGACCGAATCCTTTGAAAAACTGTTTTTT.

This chain joins TRBV9 and TRBJ2-3; D gene ambiguous. The CDR3 is 13 residues long. The germline V gene encodes CDR1 SGDLS and CDR2 YYNGEE. Trimming left V 0 bases short and J 5 bases short, with 7 bases between. CDR3 bases: TGTGCCAGCAGCGTAGCTGGAGAAGATACGCAGTATTTT. Translating it yields CASSVAGEDTQYF.

The rearrangement uses TRBV6-6 and TRBJ2-1; the match to TRBD2 covers 14 bases. CDR3 size: 15 residues. Trimming at V came to 2 bases and at J to 8 bases, leaving 2 bases not matched to a gene. Germline V gives CDR1 MNHNY, CDR2 SVGAGI (reference sequence). The CDR3 nucleotides are TGTGCCAGCAGTTACGGACTAGCGGGAGGCGATGAGCAGTTCTTC. Translated: CASSYGLAGGDEQFF.